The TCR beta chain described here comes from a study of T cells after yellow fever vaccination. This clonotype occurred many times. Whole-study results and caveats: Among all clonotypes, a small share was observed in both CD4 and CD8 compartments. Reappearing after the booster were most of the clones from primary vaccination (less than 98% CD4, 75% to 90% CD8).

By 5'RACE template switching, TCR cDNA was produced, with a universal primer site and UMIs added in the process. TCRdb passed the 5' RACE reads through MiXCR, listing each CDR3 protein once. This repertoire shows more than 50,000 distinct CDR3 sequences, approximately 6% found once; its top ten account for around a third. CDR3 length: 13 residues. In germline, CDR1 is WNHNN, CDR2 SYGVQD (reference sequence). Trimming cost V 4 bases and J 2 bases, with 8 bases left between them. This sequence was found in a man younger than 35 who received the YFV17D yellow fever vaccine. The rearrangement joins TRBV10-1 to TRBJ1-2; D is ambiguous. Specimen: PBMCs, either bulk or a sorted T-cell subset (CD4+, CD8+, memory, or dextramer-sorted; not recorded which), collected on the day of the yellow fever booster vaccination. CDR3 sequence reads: CASSVAPNYGYTF. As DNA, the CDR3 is TGCGCCAGCAGTGTGGCCCCAAACTATGGCTACACCTTC.